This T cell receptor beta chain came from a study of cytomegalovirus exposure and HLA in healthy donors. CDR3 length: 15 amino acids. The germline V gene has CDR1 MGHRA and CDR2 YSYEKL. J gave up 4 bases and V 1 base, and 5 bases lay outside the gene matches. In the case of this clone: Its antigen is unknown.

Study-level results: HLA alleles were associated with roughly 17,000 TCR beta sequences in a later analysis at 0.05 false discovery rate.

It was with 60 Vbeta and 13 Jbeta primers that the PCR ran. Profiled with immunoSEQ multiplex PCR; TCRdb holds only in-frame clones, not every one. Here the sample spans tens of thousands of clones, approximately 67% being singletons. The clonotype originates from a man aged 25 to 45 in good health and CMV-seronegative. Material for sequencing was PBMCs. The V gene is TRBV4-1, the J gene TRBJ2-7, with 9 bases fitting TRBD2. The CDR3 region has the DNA TGCGCCAGCAGCCAAGTTGGTAGCGGGAGTTACGAGCAGTACTTC. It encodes CASSQVGSGSYEQYF.